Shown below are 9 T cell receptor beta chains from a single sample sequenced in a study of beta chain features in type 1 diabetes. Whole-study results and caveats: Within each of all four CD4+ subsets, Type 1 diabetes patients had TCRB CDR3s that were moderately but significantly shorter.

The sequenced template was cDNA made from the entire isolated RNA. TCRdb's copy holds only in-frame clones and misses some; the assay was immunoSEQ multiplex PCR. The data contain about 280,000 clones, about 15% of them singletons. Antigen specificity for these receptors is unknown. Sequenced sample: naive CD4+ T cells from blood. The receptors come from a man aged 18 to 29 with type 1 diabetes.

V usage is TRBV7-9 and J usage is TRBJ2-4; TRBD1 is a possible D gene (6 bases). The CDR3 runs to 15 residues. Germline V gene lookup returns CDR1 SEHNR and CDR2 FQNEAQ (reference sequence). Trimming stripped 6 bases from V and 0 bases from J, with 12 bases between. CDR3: CASSHADRAKNIQYF. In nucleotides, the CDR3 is TGTGCCAGCAGTCACGCGGACAGAGCCAAAAACATTCAGTACTTC.

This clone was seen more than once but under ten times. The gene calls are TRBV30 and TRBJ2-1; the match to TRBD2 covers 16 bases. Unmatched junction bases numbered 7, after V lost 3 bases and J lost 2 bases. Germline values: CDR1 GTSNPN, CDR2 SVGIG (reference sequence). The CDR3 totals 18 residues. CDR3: CAWSAGTSGGAAYNEQFF. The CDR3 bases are TGTGCCTGGAGCGCCGGGACTAGCGGGGGGGCGGCCTACAATGAGCAGTTCTTC.

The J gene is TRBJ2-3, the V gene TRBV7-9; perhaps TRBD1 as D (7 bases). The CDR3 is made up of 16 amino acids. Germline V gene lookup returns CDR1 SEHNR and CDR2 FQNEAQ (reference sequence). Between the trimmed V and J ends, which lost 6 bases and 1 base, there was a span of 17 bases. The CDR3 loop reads CASRYRGGLGTDTQYF. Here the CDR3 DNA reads TGTGCCAGCAGATACAGGGGAGGATTGGGCACAGATACGCAGTATTTT.

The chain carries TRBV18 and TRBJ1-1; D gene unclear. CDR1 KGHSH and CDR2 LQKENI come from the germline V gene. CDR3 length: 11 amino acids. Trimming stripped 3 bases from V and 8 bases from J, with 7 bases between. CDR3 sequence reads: CASSPSQEAFF. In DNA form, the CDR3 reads TGTGCCAGCTCACCTTCCCAGGAAGCTTTCTTT.

CDR3 sequence reads: CASSLGQGNTEAFF. Written as DNA, the CDR3 is TGTGCCAGCAGCTTGGGACAGGGGAACACTGAAGCTTTCTTT. This chain connects TRBV7-2 to TRBJ1-1; TRBD1 agrees at 9 bases. V was pared by 3 bases and J by 1 base, with 0 bases of the junction left unmatched. CDR1 is SGHTA, CDR2 FQGNSA, per germline. The CDR3 is 14 amino acids. Based on the CDR3 plus reference TRBV7-2 and TRBJ1-1, the full variable domain is GAGVSQSPSNKVTEKGKDVELRCDPISGHTALYWYRQSLGQGLEFLIYFQGNSAPDKSGLPSDRFSAERTGGSVSTLTIQRTQQEDSAVYLCASSLGQGNTEAFFGQGTRLTVV.

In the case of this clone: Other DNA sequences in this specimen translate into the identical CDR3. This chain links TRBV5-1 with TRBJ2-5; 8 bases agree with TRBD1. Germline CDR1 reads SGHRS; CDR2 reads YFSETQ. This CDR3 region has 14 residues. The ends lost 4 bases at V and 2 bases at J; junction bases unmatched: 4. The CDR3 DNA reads TGCGCCAGCAGCCTGGGACAGGAGCAAGAGACCCAGTACTTC. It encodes CASSLGQEQETQYF.

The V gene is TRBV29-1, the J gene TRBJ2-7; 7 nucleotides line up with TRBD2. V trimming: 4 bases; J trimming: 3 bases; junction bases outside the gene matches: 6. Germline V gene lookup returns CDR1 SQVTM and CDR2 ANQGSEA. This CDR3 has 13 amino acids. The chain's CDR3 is CSVAGTINYEQYF. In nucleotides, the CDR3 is TGCAGCGTTGCCGGGACTATAAACTACGAGCAGTACTTC.

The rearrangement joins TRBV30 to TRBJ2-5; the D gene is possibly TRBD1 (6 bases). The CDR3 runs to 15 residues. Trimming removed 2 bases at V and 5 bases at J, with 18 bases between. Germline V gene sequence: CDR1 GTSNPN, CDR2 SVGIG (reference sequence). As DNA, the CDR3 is TGTGCCTGGAGTAGGGGGTCGGTCCTTTGGGAGACCCAGTACTTC. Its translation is CAWSRGSVLWETQYF. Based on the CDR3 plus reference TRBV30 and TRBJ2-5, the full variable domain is SQTIHQWPATLVQPVGSPLSLECTVEGTSNPNLYWYRQAAGRGLQLLFYSVGIGQISSEVPQNLSASRPQDRQFILSSKKLLLSDSGFYLCAWSRGSVLWETQYFGPGTRLLVL.

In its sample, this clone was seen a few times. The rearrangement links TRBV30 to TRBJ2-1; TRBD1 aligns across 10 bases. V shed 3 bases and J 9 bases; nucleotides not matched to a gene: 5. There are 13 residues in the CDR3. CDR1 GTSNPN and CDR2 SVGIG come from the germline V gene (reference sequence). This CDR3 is CAWRGTGVSEQFF. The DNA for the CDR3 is TGTGCCTGGAGAGGGACAGGGGTAAGTGAGCAGTTCTTC.